Listed here are 23 T cell receptor beta chains from one sample, sequenced in a study of blood T cell repertoires in COVID-19. Repertoires were generated with immunoSEQ multiplex PCR, while TCRdb's copy carries only in-frame clones and drops some. The table shows about 160,000 clones, with approximately 87% occurring only once. Specimen: peripheral blood. All receptors come from an older woman with COVID-19, enrolled during active disease.

This sequence joins TRBV28 and TRBJ2-7, with 7 bases fitting TRBD1. The CDR3 spans 13 residues. The V gene's germline CDR1 is MDHEN and CDR2 SYDVKM. The trim removed 7 bases at V and 3 bases at J, leaving 6 bases unmatched. This CDR3 reads CASTLQGYYEQYF. In DNA form, the CDR3 reads TGTGCCAGCACCTTACAGGGGTACTACGAGCAGTACTTC.

J is TRBJ2-1 and V is TRBV10-3, with 7 bases fitting TRBD1. The CDR3 loop spans 13 amino acids. The junction had 9 bases not matched to a gene; V was cut back by 9 bases and J by 7 bases. Germline CDR1 and CDR2: ENHRY and SYGVKD. The CDR3 region is CAIRQGNMNEQFF. In nucleotides, the CDR3 is TGTGCCATTAGACAGGGAAATATGAATGAGCAGTTCTTC.

This chain links TRBV6-5 with TRBJ2-1; TRBD1 agrees at 9 bases. The germline V gene has CDR1 MNHEY and CDR2 SVGAGI. This CDR3 contains 14 residues. Unmatched junction bases numbered 6, after V lost 6 bases and J lost 6 bases. CDR3 in amino acids: CASRTGTGSNEQFF. CDR3 coding DNA: TGTGCCAGCAGGACTGGGACAGGGAGCAATGAGCAGTTCTTC.

This clone was recorded once. V and J are TRBV19 and TRBJ1-6; 8 bases align to TRBD1. CDR1 and CDR2 (germline): LNHDA, SQIVND (reference sequence). The CDR3 has 16 residues. V shed 6 bases, J shed 5 bases, and the junction held 9 bases outside the gene matches. DNA for the CDR3: TGTGCCAGTAGCCCCCCCCAGGGGGCCAATAATTCACCCCTCCACTTT. Translation gives CASSPPQGANNSPLHF.

Written as DNA, the CDR3 is TGTGCCAGCAGCCCAGGGACACGTAACTATGGCTACACCTTC. As protein: CASSPGTRNYGYTF. The chain is built from TRBV5-4 and TRBJ1-2, with D tentatively TRBD1 (6 bases). The CDR3 totals 14 residues. Trimming removed 4 bases at V and 1 base at J, with 11 bases between. CDR1 is SGHNT, CDR2 YYREEE, per germline (reference sequence). The full variable domain, in which reference TRBV5-4 and TRBJ1-2 provide the parts outside the CDR3, is ETGVTQSPTHLIKTRGQQVTLRCSSQSGHNTVSWYQQALGQGPQFIFQYYREEENGRGNFPPRFSGLQFPNYSSELNVNALELDDSALYLCASSPGTRNYGYTFGSGTRLTVV.

The rearrangement joins TRBV7-9 to TRBJ1-6, with D tentatively TRBD1 (5 bases). The CDR3 has 14 residues. The V gene lost 2 bases and the J gene lost 5 bases, with 7 bases spanning the gap. In germline, CDR1 is SEHNR, CDR2 FQNEAQ (reference sequence). The CDR3 DNA follows: TGTGCCAGCAGCTTAAGACAGAATAATTCACCCCTCCACTTT. Protein product: CASSLRQNNSPLHF.

The count of this clone is one. This sequence joins TRBV5-5 and TRBJ2-1, with TRBD1 as a possible D gene (5 bases). Germline V lookup: CDR1 SGHKS, CDR2 YYEKEE (reference sequence). V lost 4 bases, J lost 3 bases, and 8 bases lay in between. The CDR3 consists of 13 residues. DNA for the CDR3: TGTGCCAGCAGCCCCCAGGGCTACAATGAGCAGTTCTTC. Translated, it gives CASSPQGYNEQFF. The whole variable domain, remainder taken from reference TRBV5-5 and TRBJ2-1, is DAGVTQSPTHLIKTRGQQVTLRCSPISGHKSVSWYQQVLGQGPQFIFQYYEKEERGRGNFPDRFSARQFPNYSSELNVNALLLGDSALYLCASSPQGYNEQFFGPGTRLTVL.

The chain joins TRBV9 to TRBJ1-3; D perhaps matches TRBD1 (6 bases). With 3 bases removed from V and 0 bases from J, the gap between germline ends came to 13 bases. Germline V CDR1 and CDR2: SGDLS, YYNGEE. This CDR3 has 16 residues. DNA for the CDR3: TGTGCCAGCAGCGCCCCGGACAGTTTCTCTGGAAACACCATATATTTT. This translates into CASSAPDSFSGNTIYF.

J is TRBJ1-1 and V is TRBV28; D is perhaps TRBD1 (6 bases). Germline CDR1 MDHEN, CDR2 SYDVKM. The CDR3 totals 13 residues. Deletions cut 6 bases from V and 1 base from J, with 9 bases between. CDR3 residues: CASRGASNTEAFF. In DNA form, the CDR3 reads TGTGCCAGCAGGGGGGCATCGAACACTGAAGCTTTCTTT.

This chain links TRBV7-8 with TRBJ1-5; D is undetermined. The V and J ends lost 2 bases and 1 base respectively, with 6 bases between them. Germline loops: CDR1 SGHVS, CDR2 FQNEAQ. CDR3 length: 14 amino acids. This CDR3 is CASSLLQSNQPQHF. The CDR3 coding sequence is TGTGCCAGCAGCTTACTACAGAGCAATCAGCCCCAGCATTTT.

The chain recombines TRBV4-1 with TRBJ2-2, with a possible D match to TRBD2 (5 bases). Germline CDR1 is MGHRA and CDR2 is YSYEKL. V was clipped by 3 bases and J by 1 base, with 9 bases between them. CDR3 length: 15 amino acids. CDR3 coding DNA: TGCGCCAGCAGCCACCCGGCGGGGAACACCGGGGAGCTGTTTTTT. Translated: CASSHPAGNTGELFF.

This clone was counted a single time. V usage is TRBV15 and J usage is TRBJ2-1; D may be TRBD1 (6 bases). Trimming took 0 bases from V and 13 from J, leaving 13 bases between them. This CDR3 region has 13 residues. Looked up from germline, CDR1 is LNHNV and CDR2 is YYDKDF (reference sequence). CDR3 region: CATSRDRQGIQFF. CDR3 DNA: TGTGCCACCAGCAGAGATCGTCAGGGGATCCAGTTCTTC.

The chain is built from TRBV6-4 and TRBJ1-1; D is uncertain. The CDR3 length is 17 residues. V was pared by 0 bases and J by 1 base, with 15 bases between. The germline CDR1 and CDR2 sequences are MRHNA and SNTAGT. CDR3 amino acids: CASSDSWADPTNTEAFF. The DNA for the CDR3 is TGTGCCAGCAGTGACTCGTGGGCAGACCCGACGAACACTGAAGCTTTCTTT.

The rearrangement uses TRBV5-1 and TRBJ1-1; tentatively, D is TRBD1 (6 bases). This CDR3 region has 15 residues. Looked up from germline, CDR1 is SGHRS and CDR2 is YFSETQ. Deletions cut 4 bases from V and 7 bases from J, with 20 bases between. CDR3 bases: TGCGCCAGCAGCCCCTCGGGGGGGGGCGCTTTTGAAGCTTTCTTT. Its protein is CASSPSGGGAFEAFF.

This sequence joins TRBV6-5 and TRBJ1-6; D remains ambiguous. Germline-derived CDR1 and CDR2 are MNHEY and SVGAGI. The CDR3 consists of 15 residues. Trimming removed 6 bases at V and 7 bases at J, with 16 bases between. The CDR3 DNA follows: TGTGCCAGCAGCCGTCAAGGAGCGCTCAATTCACCCCTCCACTTT. Encoded protein: CASSRQGALNSPLHF.

This chain connects TRBV7-9 to TRBJ1-5; TRBD1 is a possible D gene (5 bases). The ends were cut back, 5 bases at V and 5 bases at J, with 13 bases in the middle. CDR3 length: 14 residues. Germline CDR1 and CDR2: SEHNR and FQNEAQ (reference sequence). The CDR3 here is CASSQNGGHQPQHF. CDR3 sequence (DNA): TGTGCCAGCAGCCAAAACGGGGGACATCAGCCCCAGCATTTT.

V usage is TRBV15 and J usage is TRBJ1-1, with TRBD1 identical over 7 bases. The length of the CDR3 is 14 residues. V gave up 5 bases and J gave up 1 base; unmatched junction bases: 4. Germline V lookup: CDR1 LNHNV, CDR2 YYDKDF (reference sequence). CDR3 DNA sequence: TGTGCCACCAGCTGGGACAGACAGAACACTGAAGCTTTCTTT. Protein: CATSWDRQNTEAFF.

This chain connects TRBV3-1 (or the pseudogene TRBV3-2) to TRBJ1-1; 8 nucleotides agree with TRBD1. Trimming cost V 5 bases and J 6 bases; bases outside gene matches: 20. In germline, CDR1 is LGHDT, CDR2 YNNKEL (reference sequence). The length of the CDR3 is 18 residues. The CDR3 DNA reads as TGTGCCAGCAGCGATGGACAGGGTTTGACCCGTGGATTCGCTGAAGCTTTCTTT. Translation: CASSDGQGLTRGFAEAFF.

This clone was seen only a few times. The V gene is TRBV19, the J gene TRBJ1-1; 8 bases map to TRBD1. The germline CDR1 and CDR2 sequences are LNHDA and SQIVND (reference sequence). The CDR3 runs 17 residues. V gave up 3 bases and J gave up 5 bases; unmatched junction bases: 14. The DNA for the CDR3 is TGTGCCAGTAGTATCCGCAGGGGGCTTTGGGGGAAGACTGAAGCTTTCTTT. It codes for CASSIRRGLWGKTEAFF.

This clone was counted a single time. This sequence joins TRBV5-1 and TRBJ2-2; D is perhaps TRBD1 (5 bases). The CDR3 loop spans 14 amino acids. Germline loops: CDR1 SGHRS, CDR2 YFSETQ. Deletions cut 5 bases from V and 0 bases from J, with 8 bases between. CDR3 nucleotide sequence: TGCGCCAGCAGGGCAGGGCCGAACACCGGGGAGCTGTTTTTT. Translated: CASRAGPNTGELFF.

The chain uses TRBV12-3 or TRBV12-4 and TRBJ2-1; D not certain. The CDR3 runs 13 residues. The ends were cut back, 2 bases at V and 5 bases at J, with 7 bases in the middle. Here the CDR3 DNA reads TGTGCCAGCAGTTTATCCAGGAACAATGAGCAGTTCTTC. Its translation: CASSLSRNNEQFF.

This clone was seen just once. The chain recombines TRBV5-5 with TRBJ1-1, with TRBD1 identical over 8 bases. The germline gives CDR1 SGHKS, CDR2 YYEKEE (reference sequence). The V and J ends lost 7 bases and 0 bases, in that order; junction bases with no gene match: 11. The CDR3 has 16 residues. CDR3 loop: CASESDRVLVNTEAFF. The CDR3 DNA reads TGTGCCAGCGAGTCGGACAGGGTGTTGGTGAACACTGAAGCTTTCTTT. The full variable domain, with the rest looked up from reference TRBV5-5 and TRBJ1-1, is DAGVTQSPTHLIKTRGQQVTLRCSPISGHKSVSWYQQVLGQGPQFIFQYYEKEERGRGNFPDRFSARQFPNYSSELNVNALLLGDSALYLCASESDRVLVNTEAFFGQGTRLTVV.

V is TRBV18 and J is TRBJ1-5; unclear D gene. V lost 2 bases to trimming and J lost 3 bases, with 5 bases between them. Germline V gives CDR1 KGHSH, CDR2 LQKENI. The CDR3 consists of 13 residues. In nucleotides, the CDR3 is TGTGCCAGCTCACCATTAAACAATCAGCCCCAGCATTTT. This translates into CASSPLNNQPQHF.